The 7 T cell receptor beta chains below all came from one sample that was sequenced in a study of OX40 agonist ivuxolimab in advanced cancers. Only in-frame clones appear in the TCRdb table, and some are missing; sequencing was by immunoSEQ multiplex PCR. This table has 65,000 to 100,000 clones, about 92% appearing once. Sample: CD4+ or CD8+ T cells sorted from blood, taken in a trial of the OX40 agonist ivuxolimab. Receptor source: an adult with an advanced solid tumor such as melanoma, head and neck, liver or kidney cancer.

The chain employs TRBV6-1 and TRBJ1-1, with TRBD1 matching 10 bases. Unmatched junction bases numbered 10, after V lost 7 bases and J lost 5 bases. Germline CDR1 and CDR2: MNHNS and SASEGT. This CDR3 region has 15 residues. CDR3 nucleotides: TGTGCCAGCAACATCTGGACAGGGGGAGGAACTGAAGCTTTCTTT. Protein: CASNIWTGGGTEAFF.

V is TRBV11-3 and J is TRBJ2-5, with TRBD2 as a possible D gene (7 bases). Trimming left V 0 bases short and J 5 bases short, with 13 bases between. This CDR3 contains 15 residues. The germline V gene encodes CDR1 SGHNT and CDR2 YENEEA. The CDR3 DNA reads as TGTGCCAGCAGCTTAGAACAGGGAGGGCAGGAGACCCAGTACTTC. Residues: CASSLEQGGQETQYF.

The CDR3 here is CASSFGQGSRLTEETQYF. The CDR3 DNA follows: TGCGCCAGCAGCTTCGGACAGGGGAGTCGTTTAACCGAAGAGACCCAGTACTTC. This chain connects TRBV5-1 to TRBJ2-5; 9 bases are a match to TRBD1. V was clipped by 2 bases and J by 3 bases; unmatched bases: 14. The CDR3 covers 18 residues. The germline V gene has CDR1 SGHRS and CDR2 YFSETQ.

The gene calls are TRBV25-1 and TRBJ2-2; D may correspond to TRBD1 or TRBD2 (7 bases each). Between the trimmed V and J ends, which lost 1 base and 8 bases, there was a span of 11 bases. This CDR3 contains 14 residues. Germline V CDR1 and CDR2: MGHDK, SYGVNS. CDR3 bases: TGTGCCAGCAGTGAATGGGAGGGGGCAGGGGAGCTGTTTTTT. This translates into CASSEWEGAGELFF.

The chain joins TRBV7-9 to TRBJ2-5; D might be TRBD1 (6 bases). Trimming removed 5 bases at V and 4 bases at J, with 11 bases between. The CDR3 sequence is 13 residues long. CDR1 SEHNR and CDR2 FQNEAQ come from the germline V gene (reference sequence). The CDR3 sequence: CASSRGGVETQYF. CDR3 nucleotide sequence: TGTGCCAGCAGCCGAGGGGGTGTAGAGACCCAGTACTTC.

This chain connects TRBV6-1 to TRBJ1-4; the D gene is possibly TRBD1 (5 bases). The germline V gene has CDR1 MNHNS and CDR2 SASEGT. The CDR3 is made up of 13 amino acids. In DNA form, the CDR3 reads TGTCTTAGTTCCAGGGAAGGGAATGAAAAACTGTTTTTT. It specifies CLSSREGNEKLFF.

This clone was detected once. The rearrangement joins TRBV27 to TRBJ2-4; D ambiguous. Germline values: CDR1 MNHEY, CDR2 SMNVEV (reference sequence). Trimming shortened V by 3 bases and J by 0 bases, and 12 bases separated the two germline ends. The CDR3 totals 16 residues. The chain's CDR3 is CASSLLGNLAKNIQYF. The CDR3 DNA follows: TGTGCCAGCAGTTTGTTGGGGAACCTAGCCAAAAACATTCAGTACTTC.